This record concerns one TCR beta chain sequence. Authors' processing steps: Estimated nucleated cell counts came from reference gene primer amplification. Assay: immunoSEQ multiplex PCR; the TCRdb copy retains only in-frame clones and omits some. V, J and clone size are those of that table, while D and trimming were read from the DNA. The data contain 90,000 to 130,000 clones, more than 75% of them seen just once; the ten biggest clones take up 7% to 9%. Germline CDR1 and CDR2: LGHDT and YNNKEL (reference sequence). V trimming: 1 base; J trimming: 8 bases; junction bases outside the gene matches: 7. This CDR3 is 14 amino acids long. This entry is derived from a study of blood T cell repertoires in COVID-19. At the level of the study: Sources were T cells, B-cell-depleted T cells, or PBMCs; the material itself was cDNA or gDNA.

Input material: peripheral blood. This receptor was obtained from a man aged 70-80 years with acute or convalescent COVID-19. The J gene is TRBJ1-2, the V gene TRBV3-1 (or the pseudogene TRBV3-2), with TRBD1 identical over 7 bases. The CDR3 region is CASSQVKGAQGYTF. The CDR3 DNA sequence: TGTGCCAGCAGCCAAGTAAAGGGGGCGCAGGGCTACACCTTC.